Following are 2 T cell receptor beta chains from one sample sequenced in a study of blood T cell repertoires in COVID-19. Profiled with immunoSEQ multiplex PCR; TCRdb holds only in-frame clones, not every one. Of approximately 290,000 clones listed, about 90% were seen once; the top ten hold roughly 2.3%. Sequencing used peripheral blood. All receptors come from a man between 18 and 35 years old with active or convalescent COVID-19.

This chain joins TRBV6-2 or TRBV6-3 and TRBJ2-7; TRBD2 aligns across 11 bases. The CDR3 runs 16 residues. Germline V lookup: CDR1 MNHEY, CDR2 SVGEGT. The V segment lost 2 bases and the J segment 2 bases; nucleotides outside the gene matches: 5. CDR3 nucleotide sequence: TGTGCCAGCAGTTACCCAGGGACTAGCGGAACCTACGAGCAGTACTTC. Translating gives CASSYPGTSGTYEQYF.

CDR3 sequence: CAWSVGVSTWEQYF. The CDR3 DNA is TGTGCCTGGAGTGTCGGGGTGTCGACTTGGGAGCAGTACTTC. V is TRBV30 and J is TRBJ2-7, with a possible D match to TRBD2 (5 bases). Trimming left V 0 bases short and J 7 bases short, with 16 bases between. Germline CDR1 is GTSNPN and CDR2 is SVGIG (reference sequence). The CDR3 extends over 14 amino acids.